One T cell receptor beta chain is described in this entry. This entry belongs to a study of blood T cell repertoires in COVID-19. The assay was immunoSEQ multiplex PCR, and TCRdb's table has in-frame clones only and misses some. Of approximately 200,000 clones detected, 80% to 90% appear once; the ten largest clones hold 10%. Input material: PBMCs or T cells enriched from blood (not recorded which). The clonotype was recovered from a man between 18 and 35 years old with acute COVID-19.

In DNA, the CDR3 is TGTGCCAGCACCCTAACAGGGGGCGGATACAATGAGCAGTTCTTC. It codes for CASTLTGGGYNEQFF. This chain links TRBV28 with TRBJ2-1; 9 bases align to TRBD1. V shed 7 bases, J shed 4 bases, and the junction held 8 bases outside the gene matches. Germline CDR1 is MDHEN and CDR2 is SYDVKM. The CDR3 has 15 residues.